The present entry profiles one T cell receptor (beta chain) with its context. For every TCR library, about 3,500 ng of total RNA was used. Researchers used template switching to add UMIs featuring a 6-nucleotide sample barcode. Following a re-call of the 5' RACE reads, TCRdb has one entry per CDR3 protein and lacks DNA. This repertoire includes 300,000 to 400,000 distinct CDR3 sequences. The data were taken from a study of monozygotic twins with inflammatory bowel disease. CDR3 length equals 12 residues. Germline V gene lookup returns CDR1 DFQATT and CDR2 SNEGSKA (reference sequence). The genes are TRBV20-1 and TRBJ2-1. The sequencing input was blood. The TCR sequence derives from a human donor with ulcerative colitis or Crohn's disease, or a healthy co-twin of an affected twin (not recorded which). CDR3 in amino acids: CSAPPRGNEQFF.